Shown below are 27 T cell receptor beta chains from a single sample sequenced in a study of cytomegalovirus exposure and HLA in healthy donors. Primers for the PCR totalled 60 Vbeta and 13 Jbeta. Only in-frame clones appear in the TCRdb table, and some are missing; sequencing was by immunoSEQ multiplex PCR. The data show about 150,000 clones, over 60% seen once. Sample: PBMCs. The receptor set was obtained from a man between 25 and 39 years old in good health and CMV-seronegative.

The chain has TRBV11-2 and TRBJ2-7, with D unclear. This CDR3 has 12 residues. Trimming pared 5 bases from V and 5 bases from J, leaving 10 bases between. Germline CDR1 is SGHAT and CDR2 is FQNNGV. This CDR3 is CASSPLVHEQYF. The CDR3, as DNA: TGTGCCAGCAGCCCCCTAGTCCACGAGCAGTACTTC.

The chain combines TRBV4-2 with TRBJ2-6; no clear D. The V end lost 1 base, the J end lost 0 bases, and 7 bases lay between the germline ends. The CDR3 covers 16 residues. The germline V gene encodes CDR1 LGHNA and CDR2 YNFKEQ. The CDR3 sequence: CASSQGPSSGANVLTF. The DNA for the CDR3 is TGTGCCAGCAGCCAAGGTCCGAGCTCTGGGGCCAACGTCCTGACTTTC.

The chain employs TRBV6-5 and TRBJ2-3; 9 nucleotides match TRBD1. Germline CDR1 MNHEY, CDR2 SVGAGI. V shed 3 bases and J 3 bases; nucleotides not matched to a gene: 4. The length of the CDR3 is 15 residues. The chain's CDR3 is CASSYRGTGTDTQYF. The CDR3 region has the DNA TGTGCCAGCAGTTATCGAGGGACAGGGACAGATACGCAGTATTTT.

This clone was seen once. This chain joins TRBV7-9 and TRBJ2-1, with TRBD1 as a possible D gene (7 bases). CDR1 is SEHNR, CDR2 FQNEAQ, per germline (reference sequence). This CDR3 has 15 amino acids. V was pared by 2 bases and J by 5 bases, with 13 bases between. The CDR3 here is CASSLLTGRHNEQFF. The CDR3 region has the DNA TGTGCCAGCAGCTTACTGACAGGGAGGCACAATGAGCAGTTCTTC.

The J gene is TRBJ1-2, the V gene TRBV6-5; TRBD1 matches 7 bases. Germline assignment: CDR1 MNHEY and CDR2 SVGAGI. CDR3 length: 14 amino acids. J gave up 4 bases and V 5 bases, and 7 bases lay outside the gene matches. Written as DNA, the CDR3 is TGTGCCAGCAGTAAGGACAGGCCACTCTATGGCTACACCTTC. Amino acids: CASSKDRPLYGYTF.

This chain links TRBV28 with TRBJ1-4; 10 positions match TRBD1. Trimming cost V 6 bases and J 5 bases; bases outside gene matches: 3. Germline CDR1 reads MDHEN; CDR2 reads SYDVKM. The CDR3 length is 14 residues. This chain's CDR3 is CASRPGQGNEKLFF. The CDR3 bases are TGTGCCAGCAGGCCGGGACAGGGGAATGAAAAACTGTTTTTT.

The chain couples TRBV7-6 to TRBJ2-5; TRBD2 aligns across 7 bases. The germline V gene encodes CDR1 SGHVS and CDR2 FNYEAQ. The J segment lost 5 bases and the V segment lost 0 bases, leaving 6 bases of the junction unmatched. CDR3 length: 15 amino acids. The CDR3 DNA follows: TGTGCCAGCAGCTTAGCGGGAGGGCCCTGGGAGACCCAGTACTTC. Amino acid sequence: CASSLAGGPWETQYF. Supplemented by reference TRBV7-6 and TRBJ2-5, the full variable domain reads GAGVSQSPRYKVTKRGQDVALRCDPISGHVSLYWYRQALGQGPEFLTYFNYEAQQDKSGLPNDRFSAERPEGSISTLTIQRTEQRDSAMYRCASSLAGGPWETQYFGPGTRLLVL.

The J gene is TRBJ2-7, the V gene TRBV6-1, with TRBD2 matching 10 bases. Germline V lookup: CDR1 MNHNS, CDR2 SASEGT. There are 16 residues in the CDR3. With 3 bases clipped from V and 0 bases from J, the junction kept 5 bases outside the gene matches. CDR3 protein: CASSDWASGSSYEQYF. CDR3 coding DNA: TGTGCCAGCAGTGATTGGGCTAGCGGGAGCTCCTACGAGCAGTACTTC.

The chain couples TRBV19 to TRBJ2-3; D is possibly TRBD2 (5 bases). V was clipped by 9 bases and J by 4 bases, with 14 bases between them. The CDR3 is made up of 13 amino acids. The germline CDR1 and CDR2 sequences are LNHDA and SQIVND (reference sequence). Written as DNA, the CDR3 is TGTGCCAGGGCAAGGACTGTCGCAGATACGCAGTATTTT. This translates into CARARTVADTQYF.

V usage is TRBV5-1 and J usage is TRBJ2-1, with 7 bases identical to TRBD1. This CDR3 comprises 15 residues. The V gene's germline CDR1 is SGHRS and CDR2 YFSETQ. Trimming at V came to 3 bases and at J to 0 bases, leaving 3 bases not matched to a gene. As DNA, the CDR3 is TGCGCCAGCAGCTCCGGGACAGTCTCCTACAATGAGCAGTTCTTC. It specifies CASSSGTVSYNEQFF.

V gene TRBV2 combines with J gene TRBJ1-5; D gene ambiguous. The germline V gene has CDR1 SNHLY and CDR2 FYNNEI. The CDR3 consists of 12 residues. V lost 6 bases, J lost 4 bases, and 7 bases lay in between. In DNA, the CDR3 is TGTGCCAGCAGGGGAGATAATCAGCCCCAGCATTTT. The encoded protein is CASRGDNQPQHF.

The rearrangement joins TRBV6-6 to TRBJ2-5; D perhaps matches TRBD1 (5 bases). CDR1 and CDR2 (germline): MNHNY, SVGAGI (reference sequence). The V end was cut by 4 bases, the J end by 4 bases, with 10 bases between. This CDR3 has 13 amino acids. The DNA of the CDR3 is TGTGCCAGCAGTTCAGACAGCCCAGAGACCCAGTACTTC. Its translation is CASSSDSPETQYF.

The rearrangement joins TRBV5-1 to TRBJ2-3; a weak D match, TRBD2 (6 bases). Trimming removed 5 bases at V and 0 bases at J, with 13 bases between. The CDR3 spans 15 residues. The germline V gene has CDR1 SGHRS and CDR2 YFSETQ. CDR3 nucleotide sequence: TGCGCCAGCAGGACCGGGACTCTTAGCACAGATACGCAGTATTTT. Residues: CASRTGTLSTDTQYF.

The rearrangement joins TRBV2 to TRBJ2-7; 7 bases are a match to TRBD1. The CDR3 sequence is 13 residues long. With 5 bases clipped from V and 2 bases from J, the junction kept 3 bases outside the gene matches. Germline CDR1 SNHLY, CDR2 FYNNEI. Written as DNA, the CDR3 is TGTGCCAGCAGTCGCGACAGGGCCTACGAGCAGTACTTC. Amino acid sequence: CASSRDRAYEQYF.

The genes are TRBV2 and TRBJ2-7; TRBD1 might be the D (6 bases). Germline values: CDR1 SNHLY, CDR2 FYNNEI. Trimming cost V 11 bases and J 1 base, with 12 bases left between them. The CDR3 extends over 12 amino acids. The CDR3 sequence is CAWVDRSYEQYF. The CDR3 DNA is TGTGCCTGGGTGGACAGATCCTACGAGCAGTACTTC.

The chain combines TRBV5-1 with TRBJ2-6, with 9 bases fitting TRBD1. CDR1 is SGHRS and CDR2 is YFSETQ in the germline V gene. The CDR3 loop spans 17 amino acids. V trimming: 6 bases; J trimming: 1 base; junction bases outside the gene matches: 8. The CDR3 sequence: CASKRGQGSSGANVLTF. The DNA for the CDR3 is TGCGCCAGCAAACGAGGACAGGGGAGTTCTGGGGCCAACGTCCTGACTTTC. The full variable domain, rest sourced from reference TRBV5-1 and TRBJ2-6, is KAGVTQTPRYLIKTRGQQVTLSCSPISGHRSVSWYQQTPGQGLQFLFEYFSETQRNKGNFPGRFSGRQFSNSRSEMNVSTLELGDSALYLCASKRGQGSSGANVLTFGAGSRLTVL.

J is TRBJ2-6 and V is TRBV27; D is ambiguous. CDR3 size: 14 residues. Germline V CDR1 and CDR2: MNHEY, SMNVEV (reference sequence). V was trimmed by 3 bases and J by 0 bases, leaving 3 bases between them. CDR3 DNA: TGTGCCAGCAGTTTTTACTCTGGGGCCAACGTCCTGACTTTC. Protein sequence: CASSFYSGANVLTF.

The chain employs TRBV10-3 and TRBJ2-2; TRBD1 agrees at 7 bases. The CDR3 has 15 amino acids. Germline CDR1 reads ENHRY; CDR2 reads SYGVKD. The junction had 4 bases not matched to a gene; V was cut back by 6 bases and J by 0 bases. DNA for the CDR3: TGTGCCATCAGCCCGGGACAGACGAACACCGGGGAGCTGTTTTTT. This codes for CAISPGQTNTGELFF.

In this sample, this clone turned up a few times. This rearrangement joins TRBV27 to TRBJ2-2; D might be TRBD1 (6 bases). Germline-derived CDR1 and CDR2 are MNHEY and SMNVEV (reference sequence). V was pared by 3 bases and J by 5 bases, with 10 bases between. The length of the CDR3 is 14 residues. The CDR3 DNA is TGTGCCAGCAGTTTCAGGGGTAATACCGGGGAGCTGTTTTTT. Translated: CASSFRGNTGELFF.

The V gene is TRBV28, the J gene TRBJ2-5, with D perhaps matching TRBD1 (7 bases). V shed 2 bases and J shed 1 base, with 17 bases lying between them. Germline CDR1 MDHEN, CDR2 SYDVKM. The CDR3 runs 17 residues. The CDR3 nucleotides read TGTGCCAGCAGTTTACGAGGGGCAGGGGGGATCCAAGAGACCCAGTACTTC. Translated: CASSLRGAGGIQETQYF.

The chain has TRBV11-2 and TRBJ1-2; D uncertain. The CDR3 runs 11 residues. Germline V gene sequence: CDR1 SGHAT, CDR2 FQNNGV. Trimming removed 5 bases at V and 5 bases at J, with 6 bases between. CDR3 loop: CASSPGYGYTF. For the CDR3, the DNA is TGTGCCAGCAGCCCGGGGTATGGCTACACCTTC.

The CDR3 protein is CASSLTPLAGGLTVNTQYF. Here the CDR3 DNA reads TGTGCCAGCAGCCTTACACCACTAGCGGGAGGGCTCACGGTAAATACGCAGTATTTT. The V and J genes are TRBV4-2 and TRBJ2-3; 13 bases are shared with TRBD2. V lost 4 bases and J lost 7; bases outside the gene matches: 17. Germline CDR1 LGHNA, CDR2 YNFKEQ. This CDR3 contains 19 residues.

The chain has TRBV28 and TRBJ2-4; D remains unclear. CDR3 length: 12 residues. The germline V and J ends were trimmed by 8 bases and 1 base, with 6 bases remaining between them. The V gene's germline CDR1 is MDHEN and CDR2 SYDVKM. CDR3 bases: TGTGCCAGCGGCCTGGCCAAAAACATTCAGTACTTC. It translates to CASGLAKNIQYF.

This rearrangement joins TRBV10-2 to TRBJ2-5; 8 nucleotides line up with TRBD1. CDR3 length: 15 residues. Germline V gene sequence: CDR1 WSHSY, CDR2 SAAADI. Trimming at V came to 4 bases and at J to 5 bases, leaving 9 bases not matched to a gene. The CDR3 bases are TGCGCCAGCAGTGCAGGACAGGGCCGTTCGGAGACCCAGTACTTC. Translating gives CASSAGQGRSETQYF.

This clone was counted only a few times. J is TRBJ2-3 and V is TRBV4-1, with D unresolved. Trimming removed 4 bases from V and 1 base from J, with 6 bases in between. This CDR3 is 13 amino acids long. Germline CDR1 and CDR2: MGHRA and YSYEKL. In DNA form, the CDR3 reads TGCGCCAGCAGCCGCCCAGGCACAGATACGCAGTATTTT. It yields the protein CASSRPGTDTQYF.

The chain couples TRBV14 to TRBJ2-5; D is possibly TRBD1 (5 bases). With 1 base removed from V and 3 bases from J, the gap between germline ends came to 9 bases. The CDR3 contains 14 residues. Germline-derived CDR1 and CDR2 are SGHDN and FVKESK. The CDR3 protein is CASSQVGREETQYF. Here the CDR3 DNA reads TGTGCCAGCAGCCAAGTAGGCAGGGAAGAGACCCAGTACTTC.

The rearrangement joins TRBV12-5 to TRBJ2-7, with D possibly being TRBD2 (6 bases). CDR3 size: 16 residues. Germline CDR1 LGHNT, CDR2 FRNRAP. V was clipped by 0 bases and J by 1 base, with 13 bases between them. The CDR3 spells CASGLVWWDLSYEQYF. For the CDR3, the DNA is TGTGCTAGTGGTTTGGTATGGTGGGACTTATCCTACGAGCAGTACTTC.